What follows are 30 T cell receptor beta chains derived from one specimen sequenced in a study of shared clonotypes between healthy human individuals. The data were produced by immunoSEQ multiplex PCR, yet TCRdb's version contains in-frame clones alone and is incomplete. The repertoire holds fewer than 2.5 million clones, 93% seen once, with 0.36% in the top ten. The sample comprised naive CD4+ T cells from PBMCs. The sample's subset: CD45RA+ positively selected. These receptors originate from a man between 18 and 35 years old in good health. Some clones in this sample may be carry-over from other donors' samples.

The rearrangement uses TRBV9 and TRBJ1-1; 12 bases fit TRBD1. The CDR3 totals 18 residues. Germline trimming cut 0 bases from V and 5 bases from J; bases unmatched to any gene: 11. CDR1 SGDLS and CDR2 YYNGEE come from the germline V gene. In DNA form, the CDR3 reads TGTGCCAGCAGCGTAGCTCCCGGGACAGGGGGCCGGAGGACTGAAGCTTTCTTT. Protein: CASSVAPGTGGRRTEAFF.

The CDR3 sequence: CATDRDSGFQPQHF. In nucleotides, the CDR3 is TGTGCCACGGACAGGGATTCGGGATTTCAGCCCCAGCATTTT. The chain couples TRBV19 to TRBJ1-5; 8 bases map to TRBD1. The CDR3 has 14 residues. Germline CDR1 LNHDA, CDR2 SQIVND (reference sequence). V gave up 10 bases and J gave up 6 bases; unmatched junction bases: 11.

The CDR3 here is CASSLTRGAGANVLTF. The CDR3 DNA reads TGCGCCAGCAGCTTGACCAGGGGCGCTGGGGCCAACGTCCTGACTTTC. The chain recombines TRBV5-1 with TRBJ2-6; D possibly corresponds to TRBD1 (6 bases). V gave up 1 base and J gave up 2 bases, with 10 bases separating them. CDR1 SGHRS and CDR2 YFSETQ come from the germline V gene. There are 16 residues in the CDR3.

This CDR3 reads CASSQDVQGSATYEQYF. In DNA, the CDR3 is TGCGCCAGCAGCCAAGATGTGCAGGGGTCCGCTACCTACGAGCAGTACTTC. The chain uses TRBV4-3 and TRBJ2-7, with D possibly being TRBD1 (6 bases). V was pared by 0 bases and J by 2 bases, with 17 bases between. The CDR3 totals 17 residues. Germline V CDR1 and CDR2: LGHNA, YSLEER.

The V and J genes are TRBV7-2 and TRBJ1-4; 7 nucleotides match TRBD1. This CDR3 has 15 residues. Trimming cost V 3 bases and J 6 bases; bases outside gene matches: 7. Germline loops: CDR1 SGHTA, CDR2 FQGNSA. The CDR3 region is CASSFSYRGDEKLFF. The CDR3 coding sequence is TGTGCCAGCAGCTTCTCCTACAGGGGAGATGAAAAACTGTTTTTT.

The CDR3, as DNA: TGTGCCAGTAGTTCCACAGGGGGCTTAATCTACGAGCAGTACTTC. It encodes CASSSTGGLIYEQYF. V gene TRBV19 combines with J gene TRBJ2-7; 9 bases are shared with TRBD1. Germline-derived CDR1 and CDR2 are LNHDA and SQIVND (reference sequence). The CDR3 is made up of 15 amino acids. V was pared by 5 bases and J by 3 bases, with 8 bases of the junction left unmatched.

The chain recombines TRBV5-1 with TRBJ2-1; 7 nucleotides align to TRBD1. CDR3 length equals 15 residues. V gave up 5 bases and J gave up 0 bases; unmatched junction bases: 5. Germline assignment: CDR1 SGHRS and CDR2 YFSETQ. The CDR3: CASRETGSSYNEQFF. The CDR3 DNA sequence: TGCGCCAGCAGGGAGACAGGGAGCTCCTACAATGAGCAGTTCTTC.

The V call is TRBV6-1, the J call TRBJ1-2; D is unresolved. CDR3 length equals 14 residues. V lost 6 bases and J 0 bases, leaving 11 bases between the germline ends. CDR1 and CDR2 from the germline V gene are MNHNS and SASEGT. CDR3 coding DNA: TGTGCCAGCAGCCAGGACCCGGCTAACTATGGCTACACCTTC. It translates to CASSQDPANYGYTF.

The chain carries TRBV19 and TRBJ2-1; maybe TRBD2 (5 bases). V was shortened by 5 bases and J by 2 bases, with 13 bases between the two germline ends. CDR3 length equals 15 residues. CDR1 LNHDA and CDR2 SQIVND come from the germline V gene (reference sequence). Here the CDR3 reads CASSLPSGAYNEQFF. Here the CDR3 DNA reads TGTGCCAGTAGTCTACCCAGCGGCGCCTACAATGAGCAGTTCTTC. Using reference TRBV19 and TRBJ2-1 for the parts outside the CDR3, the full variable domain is DGGITQSPKYLFRKEGQNVTLSCEQNLNHDAMYWYRQDPGQGLRLIYYSQIVNDFQKGDIAEGYSVSREKKESFPLTVTSAQKNPTAFYLCASSLPSGAYNEQFFGPGTRLTVL.

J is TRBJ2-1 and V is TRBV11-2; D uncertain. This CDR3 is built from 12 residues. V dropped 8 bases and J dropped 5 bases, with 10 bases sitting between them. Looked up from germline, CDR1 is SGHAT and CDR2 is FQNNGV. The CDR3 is CASGSSDNEQFF. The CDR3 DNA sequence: TGTGCCAGCGGCTCGTCGGACAATGAGCAGTTCTTC.

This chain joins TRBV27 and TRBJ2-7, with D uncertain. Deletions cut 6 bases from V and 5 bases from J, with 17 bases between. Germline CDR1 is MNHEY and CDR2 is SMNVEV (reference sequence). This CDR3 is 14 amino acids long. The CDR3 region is CASRLTPTWNEQYF. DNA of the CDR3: TGTGCCAGCAGATTAACTCCGACCTGGAACGAGCAGTACTTC.

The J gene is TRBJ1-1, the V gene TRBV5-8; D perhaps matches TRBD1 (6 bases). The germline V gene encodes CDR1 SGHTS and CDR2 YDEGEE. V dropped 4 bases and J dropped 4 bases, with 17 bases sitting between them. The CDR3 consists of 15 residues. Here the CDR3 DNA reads TGTGCCAGCAGCAGATTCGGGGGGGCGCTCACTGAAGCTTTCTTT. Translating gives CASSRFGGALTEAFF.

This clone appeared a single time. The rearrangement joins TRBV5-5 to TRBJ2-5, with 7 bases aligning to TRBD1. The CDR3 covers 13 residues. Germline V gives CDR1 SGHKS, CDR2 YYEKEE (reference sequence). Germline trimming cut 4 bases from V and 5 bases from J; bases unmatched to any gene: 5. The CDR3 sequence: CASSRDSWETQYF. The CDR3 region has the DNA TGTGCCAGCAGCAGGGACAGTTGGGAGACCCAGTACTTC.

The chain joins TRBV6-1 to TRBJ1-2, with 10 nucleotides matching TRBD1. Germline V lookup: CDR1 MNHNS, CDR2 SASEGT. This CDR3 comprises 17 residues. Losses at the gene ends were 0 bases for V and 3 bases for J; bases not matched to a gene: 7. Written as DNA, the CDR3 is TGTGCCAGCAGTGAAGCCTGGGACAGGGGTGGGGACTATGGCTACACCTTC. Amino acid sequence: CASSEAWDRGGDYGYTF.

CDR3 nucleotide sequence: TGTGCCAGCAGCTATGGGGCTAGCGGGAGCCACAATGAGCAGTTCTTC. This encodes CASSYGASGSHNEQFF. J is TRBJ2-1 and V is TRBV12-1; TRBD2, the table's D call, lacks a check against the DNA. TRBV12-1 is given as a pseudogene. CDR3 size: 16 residues.

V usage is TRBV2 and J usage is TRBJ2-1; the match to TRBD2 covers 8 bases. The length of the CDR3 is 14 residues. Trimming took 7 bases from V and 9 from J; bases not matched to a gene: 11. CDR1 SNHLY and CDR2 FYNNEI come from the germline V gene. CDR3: CASMWTSREGEQFF. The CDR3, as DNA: TGTGCCAGCATGTGGACTAGTCGGGAGGGTGAGCAGTTCTTC.

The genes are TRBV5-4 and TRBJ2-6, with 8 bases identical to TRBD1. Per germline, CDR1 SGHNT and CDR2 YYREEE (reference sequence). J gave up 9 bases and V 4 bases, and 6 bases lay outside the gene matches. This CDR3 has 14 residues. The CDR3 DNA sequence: TGTGCCAGCAGCCAACCGGGACAGGTCAACGTCCTGACTTTC. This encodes CASSQPGQVNVLTF.

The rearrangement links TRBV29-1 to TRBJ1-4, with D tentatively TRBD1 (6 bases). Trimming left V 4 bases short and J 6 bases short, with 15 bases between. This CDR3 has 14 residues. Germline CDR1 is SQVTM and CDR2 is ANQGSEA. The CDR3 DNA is TGCAGCGTTGTTTGGGGGGCGAGGGATGAAAAACTGTTTTTT. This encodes CSVVWGARDEKLFF.

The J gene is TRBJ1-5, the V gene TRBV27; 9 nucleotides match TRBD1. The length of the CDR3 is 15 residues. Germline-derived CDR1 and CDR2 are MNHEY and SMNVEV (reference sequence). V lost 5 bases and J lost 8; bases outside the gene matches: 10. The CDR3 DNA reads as TGTGCCAGCAGTCGAGGGGACAGGGTCGAGAAGCCCCAGCATTTT. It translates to CASSRGDRVEKPQHF.

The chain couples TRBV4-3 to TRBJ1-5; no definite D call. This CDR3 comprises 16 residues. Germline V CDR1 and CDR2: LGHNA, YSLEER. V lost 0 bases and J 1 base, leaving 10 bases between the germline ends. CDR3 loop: CASSQDLTQSNQPQHF. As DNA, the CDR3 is TGCGCCAGCAGCCAAGACCTCACCCAGAGCAATCAGCCCCAGCATTTT.

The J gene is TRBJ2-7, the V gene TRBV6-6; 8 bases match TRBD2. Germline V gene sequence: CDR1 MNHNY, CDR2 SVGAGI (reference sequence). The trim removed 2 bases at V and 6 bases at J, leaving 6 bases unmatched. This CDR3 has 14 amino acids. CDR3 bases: TGTGCCAGCAGTTACCAGCGGGAGCTTTCCGAGCAGTACTTC. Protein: CASSYQRELSEQYF.

The CDR3 nucleotides read TGCAGTGCAGCGGTGAGGGGTGGCTACACCTTC. It is translated as CSAAVRGGYTF. The chain couples TRBV20-1 to TRBJ1-2; possible D gene TRBD1, 5 bases. From germline, CDR1 is DFQATT and CDR2 SNEGSKA (reference sequence). This CDR3 spans 11 amino acids. Trimming pared 6 bases from V and 7 bases from J, leaving 12 bases between.

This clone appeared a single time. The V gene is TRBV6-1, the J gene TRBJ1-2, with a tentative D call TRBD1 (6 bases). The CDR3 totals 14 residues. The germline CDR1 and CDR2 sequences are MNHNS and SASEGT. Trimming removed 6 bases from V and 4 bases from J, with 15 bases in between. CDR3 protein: CASRPGQSIYGYTF. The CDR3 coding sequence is TGTGCCAGCAGACCCGGACAGAGCATCTATGGCTACACCTTC.

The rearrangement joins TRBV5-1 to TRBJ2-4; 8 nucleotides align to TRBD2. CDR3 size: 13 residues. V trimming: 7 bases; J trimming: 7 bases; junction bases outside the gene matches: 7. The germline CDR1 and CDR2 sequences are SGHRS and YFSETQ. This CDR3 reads CASAKVAGNIQYF. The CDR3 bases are TGCGCCAGCGCGAAGGTAGCGGGGAACATTCAGTACTTC.

CDR3 amino acids: CASSQAAGYEQYF. The CDR3 nucleotides read TGTGCCAGCTCACAGGCGGCCGGCTACGAGCAGTACTTC. The gene calls are TRBV18 and TRBJ2-7; D is uncertain. The CDR3 sequence is 13 residues long. With 4 bases removed from V and 3 bases from J, the gap between germline ends came to 10 bases. The germline V gene encodes CDR1 KGHSH and CDR2 LQKENI.

The CDR3 bases are TGTGCCAGCAGCTTGGATGGCACTAGGGGTGATACGCAGTATTTT. It translates to CASSLDGTRGDTQYF. The chain employs TRBV13 and TRBJ2-3; D may be TRBD1 or TRBD2 (5 bases each). CDR1 and CDR2 (germline): PRHDT, FYEKMQ (reference sequence). Between the trimmed V and J ends, which lost 3 bases and 6 bases, there was a span of 16 bases. The CDR3 is 15 amino acids.

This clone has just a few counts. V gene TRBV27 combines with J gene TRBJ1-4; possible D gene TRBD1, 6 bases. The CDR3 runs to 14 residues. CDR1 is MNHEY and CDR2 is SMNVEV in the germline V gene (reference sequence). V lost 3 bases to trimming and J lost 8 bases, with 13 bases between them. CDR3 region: CASSLSGAGEKLFF. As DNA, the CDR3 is TGTGCCAGCAGTTTGTCGGGGGCTGGGGAAAAACTGTTTTTT.

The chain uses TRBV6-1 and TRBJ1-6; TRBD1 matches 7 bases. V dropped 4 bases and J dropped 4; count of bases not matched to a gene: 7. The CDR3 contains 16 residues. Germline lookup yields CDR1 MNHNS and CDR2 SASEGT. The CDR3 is CASSGRGQSYNSPLHF. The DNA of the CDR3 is TGTGCCAGCAGTGGCCGGGGACAGAGTTATAATTCACCCCTCCACTTT.

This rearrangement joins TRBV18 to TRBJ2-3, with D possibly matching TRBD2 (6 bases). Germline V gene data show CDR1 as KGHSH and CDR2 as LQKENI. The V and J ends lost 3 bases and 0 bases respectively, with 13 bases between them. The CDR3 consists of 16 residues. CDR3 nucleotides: TGTGCCAGCTCACCCCTTGGCGGGACTAGCACAGATACGCAGTATTTT. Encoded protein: CASSPLGGTSTDTQYF.

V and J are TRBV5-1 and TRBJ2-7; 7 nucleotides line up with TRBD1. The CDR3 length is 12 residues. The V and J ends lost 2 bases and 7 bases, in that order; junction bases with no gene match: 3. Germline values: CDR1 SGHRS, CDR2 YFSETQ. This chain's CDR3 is CASSFDRVEQYF. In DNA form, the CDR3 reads TGCGCCAGCAGCTTCGACAGGGTTGAGCAGTACTTC.